The 15 T cell receptor beta chains reported below all come from one sample, sequenced in a study of chemoradiotherapy in HPV16-positive cancers. TCRdb's table, derived via immunoSEQ multiplex PCR, lists solely in-frame clones and lacks some. This table has 7,500 to 8,000 clones, 80% appearing once. The sample was collected from a patient who underwent chemoradiotherapy. These receptors originate from a human donor with HPV-associated anogenital cancer.

The chain is built from TRBV6-5 and TRBJ1-5; 7 bases line up with TRBD1. Germline-derived CDR1 and CDR2 are MNHEY and SVGAGI. Trimming at V came to 6 bases and at J to 1 base, leaving 3 bases not matched to a gene. CDR3 length equals 14 residues. CDR3 loop: CASSPRGSNQPQHF. Written as DNA, the CDR3 is TGTGCCAGCAGCCCCAGGGGGAGCAATCAGCCCCAGCATTTT.

V gene TRBV4-2 combines with J gene TRBJ2-3; TRBD2 aligns across 11 bases. The CDR3 runs to 19 residues. Per the germline V gene, CDR1 is LGHNA and CDR2 is YNFKEQ. The V gene end was trimmed by 4 bases and the J gene end by 5 bases; junction bases not matched to a gene: 17. DNA of the CDR3: TGTGCCAGCAGCCGACAGCCCCCCGGGCTAGCGGGGGGAGGAGATACGCAGTATTTT. This sequence encodes CASSRQPPGLAGGGDTQYF.

This chain links TRBV10-3 with TRBJ2-2, with 8 bases lining up with TRBD1. Unmatched junction bases numbered 7, after V lost 6 bases and J lost 1 base. CDR3 length: 16 residues. Germline CDR1 ENHRY, CDR2 SYGVKD. The CDR3, as DNA: TGTGCCATCAGCATATCCGGGACAGGGAACACCGGGGAGCTGTTTTTT. Translation gives CAISISGTGNTGELFF.

The DNA for the CDR3 is TGTGCCAGCAGCTTAGGTAGCAGTAGGTTCACAGATACGCAGTATTTT. Translated: CASSLGSSRFTDTQYF. The V gene is TRBV11-3, the J gene TRBJ2-3; D gene uncertain. Trimming pared 1 base from V and 2 bases from J, leaving 13 bases between. CDR1 and CDR2 (germline): SGHNT, YENEEA. This CDR3 has 16 residues.

The chain links TRBV4-1 to TRBJ2-7; 8 positions agree with TRBD1. The CDR3 loop spans 15 amino acids. CDR1 is MGHRA and CDR2 is YSYEKL in the germline V gene. Trimming took 5 bases from V and 3 from J; bases not matched to a gene: 9. CDR3 region: CASSTRTGTNYEQYF. DNA for the CDR3: TGCGCCAGCAGCACCCGGACAGGGACCAACTACGAGCAGTACTTC.

The genes are TRBV9 and TRBJ2-3; D ambiguous. Trimming left V 0 bases short and J 6 bases short, with 11 bases between. Germline V lookup: CDR1 SGDLS, CDR2 YYNGEE. This CDR3 has 14 residues. The CDR3 DNA reads as TGTGCCAGCAGCGTAGAAGGTCCCGTGGATACGCAGTATTTT. Translated: CASSVEGPVDTQYF.

The chain joins TRBV27 to TRBJ1-6; perhaps TRBD1 as D (5 bases). The CDR3 has 15 residues. The germline gives CDR1 MNHEY, CDR2 SMNVEV (reference sequence). The ends were cut back, 1 base at V and 8 bases at J, with 12 bases in the middle. CDR3 sequence reads: CASSLWQGSDSPLHF. Written as DNA, the CDR3 is TGTGCCAGCAGTTTATGGCAGGGTTCGGATTCACCCCTCCACTTT.

The table lists this clone with a few counts. The rearrangement joins TRBV27 to TRBJ1-3; D not resolved. The CDR3 is 13 amino acids. Germline CDR1 is MNHEY and CDR2 is SMNVEV (reference sequence). V was clipped by 3 bases and J by 4 bases, with 7 bases between them. The CDR3 here is CASSLNLGNTIYF. As DNA, the CDR3 is TGTGCCAGCAGTTTGAATTTGGGAAACACCATATATTTT.

This sequence joins TRBV9 and TRBJ1-1; unclear D gene. CDR1 and CDR2 (germline): SGDLS, YYNGEE. CDR3 length: 14 residues. V dropped 2 bases and J dropped 5 bases, with 13 bases sitting between them. The CDR3 coding sequence is TGTGCCAGCAGCGTCTTCGGGGAAGAGACTGAAGCTTTCTTT. Protein product: CASSVFGEETEAFF.

This rearrangement joins TRBV2 to TRBJ2-3, with D maybe TRBD2 (6 bases). Germline CDR1 SNHLY, CDR2 FYNNEI. The CDR3 sequence is 14 residues long. V lost 6 bases and J 1 base, leaving 11 bases between the germline ends. The CDR3 is CASSESSGTDTQYF. The CDR3 nucleotides are TGTGCCAGCAGCGAGTCTAGCGGCACAGATACGCAGTATTTT.

V and J are TRBV27 and TRBJ1-5; 10 positions match TRBD1. V dropped 6 bases and J dropped 10; count of bases not matched to a gene: 9. The V gene's germline CDR1 is MNHEY and CDR2 SMNVEV (reference sequence). The CDR3 is 14 amino acids. CDR3 sequence: CASRGTGEFQPQHF. CDR3 sequence (DNA): TGTGCCAGCAGAGGGACAGGGGAATTCCAACCCCAGCATTTT.

The gene calls are TRBV9 and TRBJ1-2; the D gene is possibly TRBD1 (6 bases). CDR3 size: 16 residues. Trimming stripped 6 bases from V and 4 bases from J, with 22 bases between. CDR1 and CDR2 from the germline V gene are SGDLS and YYNGEE. CDR3 loop: CASTGVLRGGLYGYTF. The CDR3 DNA follows: TGTGCCAGCACCGGGGTTTTAAGAGGGGGTCTCTATGGCTACACCTTC.

The V and J genes are TRBV6-5 and TRBJ1-3; D remains ambiguous. The V end lost 2 bases, the J end lost 0 bases, and 11 bases lay between the germline ends. Germline V gene data show CDR1 as MNHEY and CDR2 as SVGAGI. The CDR3 has 16 residues. CDR3: CASSYEPRPSGNTIYF. The DNA for the CDR3 is TGTGCCAGCAGTTACGAGCCCAGGCCCTCTGGAAACACCATATATTTT.

The chain's CDR3 is CASSLAGTVVPRFYTF. The CDR3 region has the DNA TGTGCCAGCAGCTTAGCGGGGACAGTTGTCCCGAGGTTCTACACCTTC. V usage is TRBV7-9 and J usage is TRBJ1-2; 7 bases map to TRBD1. The germline CDR1 and CDR2 sequences are SEHNR and FQNEAQ (reference sequence). V lost 0 bases and J lost 10; bases outside the gene matches: 14. This CDR3 spans 16 amino acids. The variable domain in full, with the rest retrieved from reference TRBV7-9 and TRBJ1-2, is DTGVSQNPRHKITKRGQNVTFRCDPISEHNRLYWYRQTLGQGPEFLTYFQNEAQLEKSRLLSDRFSAERPKGSFSTLEIQRTEQGDSAMYLCASSLAGTVVPRFYTFGSGTRLTVV.

The chain employs TRBV6-1 and TRBJ1-4, with a weak D call TRBD1 (6 bases). The V and J ends lost 6 bases and 5 bases respectively, with 13 bases between them. The CDR3 runs to 14 residues. Germline CDR1 reads MNHNS; CDR2 reads SASEGT. CDR3 sequence (DNA): TGTGCCAGCAGGGGGGCGGAAGGCAATGAAAAACTGTTTTTT. Amino acids: CASRGAEGNEKLFF.